The 21 T cell receptor beta chains listed next were all sequenced from one sample in a study of T cell responses to AZD1222 COVID-19 vaccine. Only in-frame clones appear in the TCRdb table, and some are missing; sequencing was by immunoSEQ multiplex PCR. The table shows 120,000 to 150,000 clones, with around 83% occurring only once. Sequencing used peripheral blood, obtained on day 0 of MenACWY control vaccination. The receptors here all came from an adult in good health.

The chain couples TRBV5-8 to TRBJ2-1; the D gene could be TRBD1 or TRBD2 (5 bases each). Germline V CDR1 and CDR2: SGHTS, YDEGEE. V lost 4 bases, J lost 8 bases, and 13 bases lay in between. This CDR3 contains 13 residues. CDR3 sequence reads: CASSPWMGDEQFF. For the CDR3, the DNA is TGTGCCAGCAGCCCATGGATGGGGGATGAGCAGTTCTTC.

The CDR3 coding sequence is TGTGCCAGTAGTACCTACCCGGGACGTGGTTCCAATTCACCCCTCCACTTT. This sequence encodes CASSTYPGRGSNSPLHF. The chain uses TRBV19 and TRBJ1-6; D is perhaps TRBD1 (5 bases). The CDR3 consists of 17 residues. Germline CDR1 reads LNHDA; CDR2 reads SQIVND (reference sequence). Deletions cut 4 bases from V and 7 bases from J, with 20 bases between.

The rearrangement joins TRBV5-1 to TRBJ2-3; 15 bases are shared with TRBD2. The CDR3 consists of 17 residues. Germline V CDR1 and CDR2: SGHRS, YFSETQ. V was pared by 3 bases and J by 5 bases, with 7 bases of the junction left unmatched. In nucleotides, the CDR3 is TGCGCCAGCAGCTCCGGGACTAGCGGGGGGTATGGAGATACGCAGTATTTT. Its protein is CASSSGTSGGYGDTQYF.

The chain recombines TRBV29-1 with TRBJ1-5; 7 bases align to TRBD1. Germline V gene lookup returns CDR1 SQVTM and CDR2 ANQGSEA. V lost 6 bases to trimming and J lost 4 bases; unmatched junction nucleotides: 3. This CDR3 spans 12 amino acids. CDR3 in amino acids: CSVGDSNQPQHF. The CDR3, as DNA: TGCAGCGTGGGGGACAGTAATCAGCCCCAGCATTTT. The full variable domain, completed using reference TRBV29-1 and TRBJ1-5, is SAVISQKPSRDICQRGTSLTIQCQVDSQVTMMFWYRQQPGQSLTLIATANQGSEATYESGFVIDKFPISRPNLTFSTLTVSNMSPEDSSIYLCSVGDSNQPQHFGDGTRLSIL.

The chain combines TRBV4-2 with TRBJ2-3, with D perhaps matching TRBD1 or TRBD2 (5 bases each). Germline CDR1 is LGHNA and CDR2 is YNFKEQ. Trimming pared 1 base from V and 3 bases from J, leaving 8 bases between. CDR3 length: 14 residues. CDR3 loop: CASSQVWGTDTQYF. The DNA for the CDR3 is TGTGCCAGCAGCCAAGTCTGGGGGACAGATACGCAGTATTTT.

This chain connects TRBV5-4 to TRBJ1-2; 7 bases line up with TRBD1. The CDR3 totals 13 residues. Germline CDR1 reads SGHNT; CDR2 reads YYREEE (reference sequence). The trim removed 4 bases at V and 8 bases at J, leaving 8 bases unmatched. The CDR3 here is CASSTRQGWGYTF. The CDR3 bases are TGTGCCAGCAGCACCCGACAGGGTTGGGGCTACACCTTC.

The rearrangement joins TRBV4-1 to TRBJ2-2; weak D call: TRBD1 (6 bases). The V gene lost 5 bases and the J gene lost 4 bases, with 17 bases spanning the gap. The germline gives CDR1 MGHRA, CDR2 YSYEKL. This CDR3 comprises 16 residues. CDR3 nucleotide sequence: TGCGCCAGCAGCACTCATCAGGGGCTGGTCACCGGGGAGCTGTTTTTT. It translates to CASSTHQGLVTGELFF.

The chain has TRBV13 and TRBJ2-2; the D gene is possibly TRBD2 (6 bases). This CDR3 contains 15 residues. CDR1 and CDR2 (germline): PRHDT, FYEKMQ (reference sequence). Trimming removed 1 base from V and 5 bases from J, with 11 bases in between. The CDR3 DNA is TGTGCCAGCAGCTTAGCACTAGCAAAGACCGGGGAGCTGTTTTTT. Translating gives CASSLALAKTGELFF.

The chain couples TRBV7-8 to TRBJ2-6; D possibly matches TRBD1 or TRBD2 (6 bases each). There are 18 residues in the CDR3. Trimming stripped 0 bases from V and 3 bases from J, with 15 bases between. The germline V gene encodes CDR1 SGHVS and CDR2 FQNEAQ. The CDR3 bases are TGTGCCAGCAGCTTAGCCGAGGGTCGGGGGCGTGGGGCCAACGTCCTGACTTTC. Translating gives CASSLAEGRGRGANVLTF.

Comment on this clone: Just one base apart from a much larger clone, this may be a read error. The rearrangement joins TRBV2 to TRBJ2-3; D gene uncertain. Germline CDR1 and CDR2: SNHLY and FYNNEI. V gave up 6 bases and J gave up 0 bases, with 1 base separating them. This CDR3 comprises 11 residues. The CDR3 coding sequence is TGTGCCAGCAGCAGCACAGATACGCAGTATTTT. Translation: CASSSTDTQYF.

CDR3 DNA sequence: TGTGCCTGGAGTTGGGGGGAGAACACTGAAGCTTTCTTT. The encoded protein is CAWSWGENTEAFF. V is TRBV30 and J is TRBJ1-1, with D perhaps matching TRBD1 (5 bases). The germline V gene encodes CDR1 GTSNPN and CDR2 SVGIG (reference sequence). The CDR3 covers 13 residues. The V and J ends lost 2 bases and 1 base respectively, with 8 bases between them.

The J gene is TRBJ2-3, the V gene TRBV4-2; D is perhaps TRBD2 (7 bases). CDR1 is LGHNA and CDR2 is YNFKEQ in the germline V gene. The CDR3 consists of 17 residues. V was clipped by 0 bases and J by 0 bases, with 13 bases between them. The chain's CDR3 is CASSQDGGARSTDTQYF. In nucleotides, the CDR3 is TGTGCCAGCAGCCAAGATGGGGGGGCCCGTAGCACAGATACGCAGTATTTT.

The rearrangement joins TRBV7-9 to TRBJ2-5; TRBD2 might be the D (7 bases). In germline, CDR1 is SEHNR, CDR2 FQNEAQ (reference sequence). Between the trimmed V and J ends, which lost 5 bases and 3 bases, there was a span of 16 bases. The CDR3 totals 15 residues. CDR3 in amino acids: CASSPRGGDEETQYF. CDR3 coding DNA: TGTGCCAGCAGCCCTAGGGGGGGCGACGAAGAGACCCAGTACTTC.

This sequence joins TRBV5-4 and TRBJ1-2; a weak D match, TRBD1 (5 bases). V was clipped by 5 bases and J by 1 base, with 15 bases between them. This CDR3 is 15 amino acids long. Germline CDR1 is SGHNT and CDR2 is YYREEE (reference sequence). The CDR3 spells CASSSGTLLNYGYTF. The DNA for the CDR3 is TGTGCCAGCAGTAGTGGGACTCTCCTTAACTATGGCTACACCTTC.

The rearrangement uses TRBV28 and TRBJ2-7; D possibly corresponds to TRBD2 (6 bases). V lost 4 bases to trimming and J lost 5 bases, with 15 bases between them. Germline V gives CDR1 MDHEN, CDR2 SYDVKM. The CDR3 extends over 14 amino acids. Written as DNA, the CDR3 is TGTGCCAGCAGTTCCATCCCGACTAGAAACGAGCAGTACTTC. Protein product: CASSSIPTRNEQYF.

This sequence joins TRBV24-1 and TRBJ1-5; no clear D. The V gene lost 1 base and the J gene lost 6 bases, with 3 bases spanning the gap. CDR1 is KGHDR and CDR2 is SFDVKD in the germline V gene. This CDR3 is 12 amino acids long. The CDR3 region has the DNA TGTGCCACCAGTGATTTAGGTCAGCCCCAGCATTTT. This gives the protein CATSDLGQPQHF.

CDR3: CASKGDYSNQPQHF. The CDR3 coding sequence is TGTGCCAGTAAAGGGGATTATAGCAATCAGCCCCAGCATTTT. This chain links TRBV19 with TRBJ1-5; D perhaps matches TRBD1 (5 bases). V was trimmed by 7 bases and J by 0 bases, leaving 10 bases between them. Germline V lookup: CDR1 LNHDA, CDR2 SQIVND (reference sequence). This CDR3 is built from 14 residues.

V and J are TRBV28 and TRBJ2-1; D gene ambiguous. The CDR3 runs 12 residues. V was shortened by 5 bases and J by 6 bases, with 8 bases between the two germline ends. The V gene's germline CDR1 is MDHEN and CDR2 SYDVKM. The chain's CDR3 is CASSPDFNEQFF. CDR3 in DNA: TGTGCCAGCAGTCCCGACTTCAATGAGCAGTTCTTC.

The V gene is TRBV3-1 (or the pseudogene TRBV3-2), the J gene TRBJ1-6, with D uncertain. The ends were cut back, 3 bases at V and 3 bases at J, with 9 bases in the middle. The CDR3 totals 15 residues. In germline, CDR1 is LGHDT, CDR2 YNNKEL (reference sequence). The chain's CDR3 is CASSHGPLYNSPLHF. CDR3 bases: TGTGCCAGCAGCCACGGACCCCTCTATAATTCACCCCTCCACTTT.

The chain couples TRBV6-5 to TRBJ1-4; D uncertain. CDR3 length: 11 residues. The germline V and J ends were trimmed by 6 bases and 7 bases, with 6 bases remaining between them. The germline V gene encodes CDR1 MNHEY and CDR2 SVGAGI. This CDR3 reads CASSTGEKLFF. The CDR3, as DNA: TGTGCCAGCAGCACGGGTGAAAAACTGTTTTTT.

The genes are TRBV28 and TRBJ1-2; D gene unclear. The germline V gene encodes CDR1 MDHEN and CDR2 SYDVKM. Trimming shortened V by 6 bases and J by 2 bases, and 16 bases separated the two germline ends. The CDR3 is 15 amino acids. DNA of the CDR3: TGTGCCAGCAGGGCCCCGGCGGACCCGAACTATGGCTACACCTTC. Amino acid sequence: CASRAPADPNYGYTF.